These T cell receptor beta chains were read from a single sample in a study of control samples from healthy donors and cancer patients. Method: immunoSEQ multiplex PCR; TCRdb's copy keeps in-frame clones and lacks some. The top ten hold 12% of the sample, which has 110,000 or so clones, around nine tenths seen once. The sequencing input was blood. These receptors all come from a man aged 25-45 years in good health. Both conserved end residues are part of each CDR3. The D gene is left open where the match is weak. Clone size is stated in some rows and not others, as once, few, many or a class when expanded.

>TRBJ1-5|NA|TRBD1|TRBV6-5
TGTGCCAGCAGACTCGGACAGGGGGCTGGGCAGCCCCAGCATTTT
CASRLGQGAGQPQHF
>TRBJ1-2|NA|NA|TRBV5-4
TGTGCCAGCAGCTTGGCCCTTGGACAAGGCAGTGGCTACACCTTC
CASSLALGQGSGYTF
>TRBJ1-1|NA|NA|TRBV7-2
TGTGCCAGCAGCTCCTTGACGGTGAACACTGAAGCTTTCTTT
CASSSLTVNTEAFF
>TRBJ1-2|once|TRBD1|TRBV11-1
TGTGCCAGCAGCTTAGCGGAGGGGGCGTCTGGCTACACCTTC
CASSLAEGASGYTF
>TRBJ2-3|NA|NA|TRBV5-1
TGCGCCAGCAGCTTGGAAGACCCTGGCACAGATACGCAGTATTTT
CASSLEDPGTDTQYF
>TRBJ1-6|NA|NA|TRBV7-6
TGTGCCAGCAGCATCGGCAGGGAGGGCTCACCCCTCCACTTT
CASSIGREGSPLHF
>TRBJ1-1|NA|NA|TRBV5-4
TGTGCCAGCAGCTTGGGGGTTTTCATGAACACTGAAGCTTTCTTT
CASSLGVFMNTEAFF
>TRBJ1-5|NA|TRBD1|TRBV7-9
TGTGCCAGCAGCTTAGGTGGACAGGGGAATCAGCCCCAGCATTTT
CASSLGGQGNQPQHF
>TRBJ1-5|NA|NA|TRBV5-8
TGTGCCAGCAGCTTAACCCACGGCAATCAGCCCCAGCATTTT
CASSLTHGNQPQHF
>TRBJ1-5|NA|NA|TRBV23-1
TGCGCCAGCAGGCACCAGGGTATGAGTCAGCCCCAGCATTTT
CASRHQGMSQPQHF
>TRBJ2-1|once|TRBD1|TRBV19
TGTGCCAGTAGTAGGCCCGGGACAGGGGGCTTTGAGCAGTTCTTC
CASSRPGTGGFEQFF
>TRBJ1-5|NA|NA|TRBV6-5
TGTGCCAGCAGGCAGACATGGGATCAGCCCCAGCATTTT
CASRQTWDQPQHF
>TRBJ1-3|once|TRBD1|TRBV2
TGTGCCAGCAGCGGAACCGGGACAGGTGGAAACACCATATATTTT
CASSGTGTGGNTIYF
>TRBJ1-2|NA|TRBD1|TRBV5-6
TGTGCCAGCAGCTCGGGACAGGGGGACGGCTACACCTTC
CASSSGQGDGYTF
>TRBJ1-2|NA|TRBD1|TRBV30
TGTGCCTCACCTAGACAGGGGAATTACTATGGCTACACCTTC
CASPRQGNYYGYTF
>TRBJ2-5|NA|NA|TRBV10-1
TGCGCCAGCAGTGACGGACAGCAAGAGACCCAGTACTTC
CASSDGQQETQYF
>TRBJ2-2|NA|NA|TRBV18
TGTGCCAGCTCGTACGACAATGGTCCGGGCACCGGGGAGCTGTTTTTT
CASSYDNGPGTGELFF
>TRBJ1-2|once|TRBD1|TRBV15
TGTGCCACCAGCAGATCCTATTCGACAGGGGAGGACTATGGCTACACCTTC
CATSRSYSTGEDYGYTF
>TRBJ2-2|NA|NA|TRBV30
TGTGCCTGGAGTGTAATCGGGACCGGGGAGCTGTTTTTT
CAWSVIGTGELFF
>TRBJ1-6|NA|NA|TRBV6-4
TGTGCCAGCAGTGACGAGGGTTTTGGAAATTCACCCCTCCACTTT
CASSDEGFGNSPLHF
>TRBJ2-5|NA|NA|TRBV7-9
TGTGCCAGCAGGCCCGGACTCCAAGAGACCCAGTACTTC
CASRPGLQETQYF
>TRBJ2-4|NA|NA|TRBV4-1
TGCGCCAGCAGCCAGACATATCTAGCCAAAAACATTCAGTACTTC
CASSQTYLAKNIQYF
>TRBJ1-1|few|NA|TRBV20-1
TGCAGTGCTCCCCTTAACACTGAAGCTTTCTTT
CSAPLNTEAFF
>TRBJ2-1|once|TRBD2|TRBV9
TGTGCCAGCAGCCCCTGGACTAGCGGGGGCCTTCGCAATGAGCAGTTCTTC
CASSPWTSGGLRNEQFF
>TRBJ1-6|NA|NA|TRBV2
TGTGCCAGCAGGGGGTTACAGGGAACGGGGTCACCCCTCCACTTT
CASRGLQGTGSPLHF
>TRBJ2-1|NA|NA|TRBV11-2
TGTGCCAGCAGCTTAGACGTGGGACACCACAATGAGCAGTTCTTC
CASSLDVGHHNEQFF
>TRBJ2-3|NA|TRBD2|TRBV2
TGTGCCAGCAGTTGGACTAGCGGGGGGGGAGATACGCAGTATTTT
CASSWTSGGGDTQYF
>TRBJ2-3|NA|NA|TRBV5-5
TGTGCCAGCAGCTTGGCCACAGATACGCAGTATTTT
CASSLATDTQYF
>TRBJ2-5|NA|TRBD1|TRBV29-1
TGCAGCGTGGAGACCGGGACAGGGGGCTTACTTCAAGAGACCCAGTACTTC
CSVETGTGGLLQETQYF
>TRBJ1-5|once|NA|TRBV4-1
TGCGCCAGCAGCCAAGATCGGACAGACAATAGCAATCAGCCCCAGCATTTT
CASSQDRTDNSNQPQHF
>TRBJ2-1|NA|NA|TRBV30
TGTGCCTGGGCTTCTCTCGATGAGCAGTTCTTC
CAWASLDEQFF
>TRBJ1-5|NA|NA|TRBV6-1
TGTGCCAGCAGTGAAATTCGGACGGACATATATCCCCAGCATTTT
CASSEIRTDIYPQHF